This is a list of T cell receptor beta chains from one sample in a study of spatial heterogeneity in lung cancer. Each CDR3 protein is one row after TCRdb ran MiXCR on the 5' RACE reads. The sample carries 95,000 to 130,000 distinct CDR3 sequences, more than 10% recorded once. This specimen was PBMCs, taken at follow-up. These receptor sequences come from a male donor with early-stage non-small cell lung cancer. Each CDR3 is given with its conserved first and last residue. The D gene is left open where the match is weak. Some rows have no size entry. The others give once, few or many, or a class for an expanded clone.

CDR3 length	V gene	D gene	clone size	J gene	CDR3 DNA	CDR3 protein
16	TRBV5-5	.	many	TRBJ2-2	TGTGCCAGCAGCTTGGATCCGGGCCCGAACACCGGGGAGCTGTTTTTT	CASSLDPGPNTGELFF
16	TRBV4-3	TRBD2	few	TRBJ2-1	TGCGCCAGCAGCCAGGGTTCTAGCGGGGCCTACAATGAGCAGTTCTTC	CASSQGSSGAYNEQFF
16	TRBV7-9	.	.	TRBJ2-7	TGTGCCAGCAGCTTAGATCTGGCAGGGGCCGTCCACGAGCAGTACTTC	CASSLDLAGAVHEQYF
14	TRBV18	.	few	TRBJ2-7	TGTGCCAGCTCACCAAACTTGGACTCGGACGAGCAGTACTTC	CASSPNLDSDEQYF
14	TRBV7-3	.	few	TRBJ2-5	TGTGCCAGCAGCGAAATACCAGGGCAAGAGACCCAGTACTTC	CASSEIPGQETQYF
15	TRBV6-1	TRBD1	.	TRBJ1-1	TGTGCCAGCAGTGTACACAGGGGGCTGAACACTGAAGCTTTCTTT	CASSVHRGLNTEAFF
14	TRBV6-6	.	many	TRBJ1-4	TGTGCCAGCAGTAATTCGGGGGTGGGAGAAAAACTGTTTTTT	CASSNSGVGEKLFF
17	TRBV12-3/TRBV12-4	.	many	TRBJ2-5	TGTGCCAGCCCCTCCCCGGGCATCAGATGGTACCAAGAGACCCAGTACTTC	CASPSPGIRWYQETQYF
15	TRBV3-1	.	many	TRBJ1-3	TGTGCCAGCAGCCTTGGGCTCCACTCTGGAAACACCATATATTTT	CASSLGLHSGNTIYF
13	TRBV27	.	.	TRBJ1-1	TGTGCCAGCAGTCCCGACCGGAGTACTGAAGCTTTCTTT	CASSPDRSTEAFF
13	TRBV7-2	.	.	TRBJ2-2	TGTGCCAGCAGCTTACAGGGCACCGGGGAGCTGTTTTTT	CASSLQGTGELFF
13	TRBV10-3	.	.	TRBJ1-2	TGTGCCATCAGTGAGCCTGGTAACTATGGCTACACCTTC	CAISEPGNYGYTF
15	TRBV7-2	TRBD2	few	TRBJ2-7	TGTGCCAGCAGCCTCGGGACTGGCGGGAGACTGGAGCAGTACTTC	CASSLGTGGRLEQYF
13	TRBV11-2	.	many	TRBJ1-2	TGTGCCAGCAGCTTAGCAGGAGGCTATGGCTACACCTTC	CASSLAGGYGYTF
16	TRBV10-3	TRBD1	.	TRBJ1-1	TGTGCCATCAGAAAGACAGGGGGCGCGGGGAACACTGAAGCTTTCTTT	CAIRKTGGAGNTEAFF
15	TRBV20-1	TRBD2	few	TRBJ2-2	TGCAGTGCCCCCGCGGGGGGATGGAACACCGGGGAGCTGTTTTTT	CSAPAGGWNTGELFF
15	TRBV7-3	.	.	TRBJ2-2	TGTGCCAGCAGCCTTGGACTCTTCAGCACCGGGGAGCTGTTTTTT	CASSLGLFSTGELFF
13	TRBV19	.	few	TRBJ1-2	TGTGCCAGTAGTATAGAAGACCAAGAAGGCTACACCTTC	CASSIEDQEGYTF
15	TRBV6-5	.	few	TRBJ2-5	TGTGCCAGCAGACTTCAGGAGCGGCTCCAAGAGACCCAGTACTTC	CASRLQERLQETQYF
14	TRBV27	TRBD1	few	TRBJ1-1	TGTGCCAGCACCACCGGGACAGGGAACACTGAAGCTTTCTTT	CASTTGTGNTEAFF
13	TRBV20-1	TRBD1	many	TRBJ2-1	TGCAGTGCTAGAGAAGGACAGGGGAATGAGCAGTTCTTC	CSAREGQGNEQFF
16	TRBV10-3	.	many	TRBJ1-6	TGTGCCATCAGTGAGTCTAATCAGGGCACCAATTCACCCCTCCACTTT	CAISESNQGTNSPLHF
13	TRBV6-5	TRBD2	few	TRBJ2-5	TGTGCCAGCGGGACTAGCGGGGAAGAGACCCAGTACTTC	CASGTSGEETQYF
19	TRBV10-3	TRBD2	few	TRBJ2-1	TGTGCCACCGGGGACGGACTAGCGGGGGGAACCGGGTCCTACAATGAGCAGTTCTTC	CATGDGLAGGTGSYNEQFF
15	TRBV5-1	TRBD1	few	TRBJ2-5	TGCGCCAGCAGCAGGCCGGGACAGGGACAAGAGACCCAGTACTTC	CASSRPGQGQETQYF
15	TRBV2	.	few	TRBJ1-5	TGTGCCAGCAGTGAAGCAGCATATAGCAATCAGCCCCAGCATTTT	CASSEAAYSNQPQHF
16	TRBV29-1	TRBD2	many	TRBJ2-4	TGCAGCGTGGGACTAGCGGGGGTCCTAGCCAAAAACATTCAGTACTTC	CSVGLAGVLAKNIQYF
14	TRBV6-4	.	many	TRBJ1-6	TGTGCCAGCACTGCCTCGCCCGGAAATTCACCCCTCCACTTT	CASTASPGNSPLHF
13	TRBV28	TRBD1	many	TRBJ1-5	TGTGCCAGCGGGACAGGGGATCATCAGCCCCAGCATTTT	CASGTGDHQPQHF
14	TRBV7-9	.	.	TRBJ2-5	TGTGCCAGCAGCTCATCAGGGGGGACAGAGACCCAGTACTTC	CASSSSGGTETQYF
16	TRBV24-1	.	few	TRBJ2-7	TGTGCCACCAGTGATCCCTCCAGGGAGAACTACTACGAGCAGTACTTC	CATSDPSRENYYEQYF